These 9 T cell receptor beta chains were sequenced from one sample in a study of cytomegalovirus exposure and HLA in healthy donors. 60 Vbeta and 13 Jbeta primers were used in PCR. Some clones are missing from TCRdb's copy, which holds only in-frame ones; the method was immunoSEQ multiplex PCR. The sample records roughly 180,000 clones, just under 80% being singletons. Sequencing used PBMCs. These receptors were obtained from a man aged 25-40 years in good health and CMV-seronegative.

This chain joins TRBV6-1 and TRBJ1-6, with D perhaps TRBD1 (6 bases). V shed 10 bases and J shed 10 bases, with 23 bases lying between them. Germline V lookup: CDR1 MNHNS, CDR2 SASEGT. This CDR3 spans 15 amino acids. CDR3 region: CATLLGGPRGSPLHF. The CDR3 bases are TGTGCCACCCTCCTGGGGGGCCCGCGGGGGTCACCCCTCCACTTT.

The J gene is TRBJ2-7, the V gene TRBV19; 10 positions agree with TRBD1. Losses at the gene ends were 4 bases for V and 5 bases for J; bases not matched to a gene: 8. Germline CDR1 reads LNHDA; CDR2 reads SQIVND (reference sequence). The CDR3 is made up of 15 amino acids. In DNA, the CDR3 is TGTGCCAGTAGTAGACCCGGGACAGGGGTTCACGAGCAGTACTTC. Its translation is CASSRPGTGVHEQYF.

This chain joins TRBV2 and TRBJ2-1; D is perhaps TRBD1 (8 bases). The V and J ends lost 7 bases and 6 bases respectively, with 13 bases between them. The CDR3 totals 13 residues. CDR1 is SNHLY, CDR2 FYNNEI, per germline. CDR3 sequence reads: CASMTGEGNEQFF. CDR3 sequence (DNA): TGTGCCAGCATGACAGGGGAGGGCAATGAGCAGTTCTTC.

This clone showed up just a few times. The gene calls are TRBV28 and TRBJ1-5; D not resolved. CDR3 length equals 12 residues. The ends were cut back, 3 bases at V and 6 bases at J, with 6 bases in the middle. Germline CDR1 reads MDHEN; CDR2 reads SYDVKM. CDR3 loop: CASSFIFQPQHF. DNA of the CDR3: TGTGCCAGCAGTTTTATCTTTCAGCCCCAGCATTTT.

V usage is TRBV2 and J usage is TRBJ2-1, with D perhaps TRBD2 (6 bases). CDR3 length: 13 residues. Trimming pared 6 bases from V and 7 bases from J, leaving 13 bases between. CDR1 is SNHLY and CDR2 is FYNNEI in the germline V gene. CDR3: CASSLGGVNEQFF. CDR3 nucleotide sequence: TGTGCCAGCAGCCTCGGAGGGGTAAATGAGCAGTTCTTC.

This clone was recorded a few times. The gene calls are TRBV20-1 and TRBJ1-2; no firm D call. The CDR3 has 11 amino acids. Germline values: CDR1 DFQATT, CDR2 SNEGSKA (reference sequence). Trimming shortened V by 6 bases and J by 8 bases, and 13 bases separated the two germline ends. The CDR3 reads CSAERVGGYTF. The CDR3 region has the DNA TGCAGTGCCGAGCGGGTTGGGGGCTACACCTTC.

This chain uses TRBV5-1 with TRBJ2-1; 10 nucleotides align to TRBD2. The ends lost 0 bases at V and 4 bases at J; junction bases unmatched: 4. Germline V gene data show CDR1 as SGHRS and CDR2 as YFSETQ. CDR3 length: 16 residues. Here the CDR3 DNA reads TGCGCCAGCAGCTTGGCTAGCGGGAGTTCGTACAATGAGCAGTTCTTC. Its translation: CASSLASGSSYNEQFF.

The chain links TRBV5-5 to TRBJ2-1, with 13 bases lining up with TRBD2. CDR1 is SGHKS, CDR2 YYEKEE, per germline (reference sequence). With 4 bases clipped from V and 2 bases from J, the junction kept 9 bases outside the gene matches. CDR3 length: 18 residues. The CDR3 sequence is CASSLGTSGKGPYNEQFF. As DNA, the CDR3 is TGTGCCAGCAGCCTGGGGACTAGCGGGAAAGGCCCCTACAATGAGCAGTTCTTC.

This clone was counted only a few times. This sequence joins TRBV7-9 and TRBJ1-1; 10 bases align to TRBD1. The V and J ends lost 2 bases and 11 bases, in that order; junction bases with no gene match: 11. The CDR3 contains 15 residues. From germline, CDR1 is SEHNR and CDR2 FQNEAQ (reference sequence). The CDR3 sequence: CASSLIGTGVAGAFF. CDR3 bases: TGTGCCAGCAGCTTAATTGGGACAGGGGTCGCTGGGGCTTTCTTT.